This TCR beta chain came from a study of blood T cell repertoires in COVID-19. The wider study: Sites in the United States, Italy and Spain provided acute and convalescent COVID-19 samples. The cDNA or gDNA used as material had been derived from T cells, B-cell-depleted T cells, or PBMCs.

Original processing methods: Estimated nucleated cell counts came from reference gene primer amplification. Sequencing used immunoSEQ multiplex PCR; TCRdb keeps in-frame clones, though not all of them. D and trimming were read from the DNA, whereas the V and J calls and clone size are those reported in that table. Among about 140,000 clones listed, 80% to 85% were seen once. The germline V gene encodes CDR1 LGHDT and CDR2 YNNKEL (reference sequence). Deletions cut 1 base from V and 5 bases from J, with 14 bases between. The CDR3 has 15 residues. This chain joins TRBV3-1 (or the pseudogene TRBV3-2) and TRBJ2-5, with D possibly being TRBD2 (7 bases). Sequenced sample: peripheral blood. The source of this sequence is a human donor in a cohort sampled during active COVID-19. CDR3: CASSQGGGRGETQYF. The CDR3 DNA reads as TGTGCCAGCAGCCAAGGGGGGGGCCGCGGGGAGACCCAGTACTTC.